The 14 T cell receptor beta chains below come from one sample, sequenced in a study of blood T cells in healthy people across ages (dated by TCRdb to between 2015 and 2016). The protocol used for the library was 5' RACE. Instrument used: Illumina HiSeq 2500. A second PCR of roughly 6 to 12 cycles was run with a J-beta primer mix and a sample-barcoded 5' primer. Clones were called with MiXCR by TCRdb after fastp trimmed the public reads at Q25, and only in-frame beta chains were retained. Rows with one shared CDR3 protein collapse into an entry with the most common genes and DNA. This sample has about 1.5 million distinct CDR3 sequences in its table, and roughly 40% of those were observed once. The top ten hold roughly 8.2% of the sample. Sequencing was performed on blood. The receptor set was obtained from a young woman in good health.

The chain joins TRBV4-2 to TRBJ1-2; D uncertain. CDR3 size: 15 residues. V lost 0 bases, J lost 1 base, and 9 bases lay in between. CDR1 and CDR2 (germline): LGHNA, YNFKEQ. The CDR3 region is CASSQDIGGNYGYTF. The CDR3 DNA reads TGTGCCAGCAGCCAAGATATCGGCGGTAACTATGGCTACACCTTC.

The chain uses TRBV11-2 and TRBJ2-2; 7 bases are shared with TRBD2. V gave up 2 bases and J gave up 0 bases; unmatched junction bases: 6. CDR1 and CDR2 from the germline V gene are SGHAT and FQNNGV. The CDR3 is 17 residues long. The CDR3 protein is CASSLLFRGANTGELFF. Written as DNA, the CDR3 is TGTGCCAGCAGCTTACTCTTTCGGGGGGCGAACACCGGGGAGCTGTTTTTT.

This clonotype was counted between two and nine times. The chain carries TRBV24-1 and TRBJ2-1; D may be TRBD2 (7 bases). The V gene lost 0 bases and the J gene lost 7 bases, with 18 bases spanning the gap. CDR3 length: 17 residues. CDR1 and CDR2 (germline): KGHDR, SFDVKD. The CDR3 region has the DNA TGTGCCACCAGTGATTTGGGGGGGGGCCCAAGCGGGAATGAGCAGTTCTTC. It encodes CATSDLGGGPSGNEQFF.

CDR3 nucleotides: TGCGCCAGCACCGATTCGCCTGGTACGCAGTATTTT. As protein: CASTDSPGTQYF. V usage is TRBV5-1 and J usage is TRBJ2-3; D not resolved. Germline CDR1 is SGHRS and CDR2 is YFSETQ. The CDR3 loop spans 12 amino acids. Trimming stripped 6 bases from V and 8 bases from J, with 13 bases between. Full variable domain (missing parts from reference TRBV5-1 and TRBJ2-3): KAGVTQTPRYLIKTRGQQVTLSCSPISGHRSVSWYQQTPGQGLQFLFEYFSETQRNKGNFPGRFSGRQFSNSRSEMNVSTLELGDSALYLCASTDSPGTQYFGPGTRLTVL.

This clonotype occurred once. V and J are TRBV6-6 and TRBJ1-1; unclear D gene. Germline values: CDR1 MNHNY, CDR2 SVGAGI (reference sequence). V dropped 3 bases and J dropped 3 bases, with 14 bases sitting between them. This CDR3 is 15 amino acids long. The CDR3 nucleotides read TGTGCCAGCAGTTATCGGGGTTCCCGTTACACTGAAGCTTTCTTT. It codes for CASSYRGSRYTEAFF.

The genes are TRBV29-1 and TRBJ2-1; D is ambiguous. V was clipped by 1 base and J by 4 bases, with 5 bases between them. From germline, CDR1 is SQVTM and CDR2 ANQGSEA. The CDR3 extends over 12 amino acids. In DNA form, the CDR3 reads TGCAGCGTTGAAGGACGGTACAATGAGCAGTTCTTC. It is translated as CSVEGRYNEQFF.

This clonotype was detected ten times or more. The genes are TRBV27 and TRBJ2-7; TRBD2 agrees at 8 bases. The length of the CDR3 is 14 residues. V gave up 5 bases and J gave up 3 bases; unmatched junction bases: 6. CDR1 MNHEY and CDR2 SMNVEV come from the germline V gene (reference sequence). CDR3 nucleotides: TGTGCCAGCAGTGCCGGGACTAGAGTCTACGAGCAGTACTTC. This codes for CASSAGTRVYEQYF.

The CDR3, as DNA: TGTGCCAGCAGCTTCGGGGACAGGGGGTTAAAGGAGACCCAGTACTTC. Its protein is CASSFGDRGLKETQYF. V gene TRBV7-9 combines with J gene TRBJ2-7, with TRBD1 matching 11 bases. The J call is doubtful: the DNA matches TRBJ2-5 better. Germline V lookup: CDR1 SEHNR, CDR2 FQNEAQ (reference sequence). This CDR3 contains 16 residues.

The rearrangement joins TRBV9 to TRBJ2-1; D may be TRBD1 or TRBD2 (5 bases each). This CDR3 has 15 amino acids. Germline V gene sequence: CDR1 SGDLS, CDR2 YYNGEE. The V end was cut by 0 bases, the J end by 7 bases, with 14 bases between. This CDR3 reads CASSVVRDPLNEQFF. The CDR3 DNA is TGTGCCAGCAGCGTAGTTAGGGACCCACTGAATGAGCAGTTCTTC.

This clonotype has only a few counts. The DNA of the CDR3 is TGTGCCTGGAGTGTTGACAGGGGTTCCTACGAGCAGTACTTC. It specifies CAWSVDRGSYEQYF. The rearrangement links TRBV30 to TRBJ2-7; 8 nucleotides line up with TRBD1. The trim removed 0 bases at V and 1 base at J, leaving 2 bases unmatched. Per the germline V gene, CDR1 is GTSNPN and CDR2 is SVGIG (reference sequence). The CDR3 is 14 amino acids.

This sequence joins TRBV9 and TRBJ1-6; D remains unclear. With 1 base removed from V and 10 bases from J, the gap between germline ends came to 9 bases. This CDR3 region has 13 residues. Per germline, CDR1 SGDLS and CDR2 YYNGEE. For the CDR3, the DNA is TGTGCCAGCAGCGTAACCCCCCCGTCACCCCTCCACTTT. Translating it yields CASSVTPPSPLHF.

The chain has TRBV7-9 and TRBJ2-7; D is unresolved. This CDR3 comprises 13 residues. CDR1 is SEHNR and CDR2 is FQNEAQ in the germline V gene (reference sequence). Trimming cost V 1 base and J 5 bases, with 9 bases left between them. CDR3 residues: CASSLVIGDEQYF. CDR3 DNA: TGTGCCAGCAGCTTAGTTATTGGTGACGAGCAGTACTTC.

V and J are TRBV9 and TRBJ2-3, with D possibly being TRBD2 (6 bases). V was pared by 0 bases and J by 2 bases, with 16 bases between. Germline-derived CDR1 and CDR2 are SGDLS and YYNGEE. The CDR3 is 17 amino acids. CDR3 in DNA: TGTGCCAGCAGCGTAGGGGTGGGTAGCGGTTACACAGATACGCAGTATTTT. Protein product: CASSVGVGSGYTDTQYF.

The chain combines TRBV15 with TRBJ2-1; 13 bases align to TRBD2. The end of the DNA fits TRBJ2-7 better, so the J call may be wrong. CDR3 length equals 18 residues. Germline V CDR1 and CDR2: LNHNV, YYDKDF (reference sequence). The CDR3 region is CATSEGLAGTTSYNEQYF. For the CDR3, the DNA is TGTGCCACCAGCGAGGGACTAGCGGGGACAACCTCCTACAATGAGCAGTACTTC.